This T cell receptor beta chain was obtained from a study of T-cell memory formation after mild COVID-19 (dated by TCRdb to about 2021). Background for the entire study: Most TCR sequence clusters were specific to one of the two donors. Two young, previously healthy adult volunteers, one female and one male, were included in the cohort. In a couple of donors, T-cell clones that expanded and contracted after mild COVID-19 were followed by sequencing TCRalpha and TCRbeta repertoires longitudinally.

The research as a whole found: SARS-CoV-2 specificity was not confirmed for the second-wave clones peaking on day 37. Contracting CD4+ clones appeared mostly in the CM and EM memory subsets, whereas CD8+ clones were enriched in EMRA. The study included only a couple of mild cases, and larger cohorts that include severe cases with pre-infection samples were judged to be necessary. Some responding clones were detected in pre-infection memory, which suggested that pre-existing cross-reactive memory T cells had joined the SARS-CoV-2 response. Clones that contracted from day 15 to 85 showed balanced CD4/CD8 phenotypes, whereas a second wave of clones that expanded from day 15 to 37 leaned towards CD4+.

Ficoll-Paque density gradient centrifugation was used to isolate PBMCs. About this clonotype itself: Its antigen is currently not known. Qualities for individual bases were not recorded, and no much larger clone is one base off.

Taken from cysteine to phenylalanine, the CDR3 has 16 residues. The sequence is cut down to CDR3 DNA, 48 bases in frame from base 1. The germline V gene encodes CDR1 SGDLS and CDR2 YYNGEE. The V end loses 4 bases and the J end loses 4 bases, and a stretch of 20 bases separates them. Sequencing took place on an Illumina NovaSeq 6000. cDNA libraries for TCRalpha and TCRbeta were prepared by 5'RACE using constant-segment primers, with sample barcodes and unique molecular identifiers added. RNA was extracted from every sample with Trizol reagent. Library amplification was performed in two PCR steps, and a second sample barcode and Illumina TruSeq adapters were introduced in the second step. Sequencing of the libraries was done on an Illumina NovaSeq, producing 2 x 150 bp paired-end reads. As for how the authors treated the data: With migec v1.2.7, reads were demultiplexed and then collapsed into UMI-guided consensus sequences. Using mixcr v2.1.11, UMI consensuses were aligned to TRA and TRB V and J templates and then assembled into clonotypes. Expanded or contracted clonotypes were those called significant by both edgeR and NoisET, with noise models trained on biological replicates. For edgeR calls, a false discovery rate-adjusted p below 0.01 and a log2 fold-change threshold of 1 were applied. As an exploratory analysis of dynamics, PCA with hierarchical clustering was applied to max-normalized trajectories of the 1000 most abundant clonotypes. Separately sequenced CD4+ and CD8+ repertoires were used to assign the CD4 or CD8 phenotype of responding clones. In-frame beta chains were kept once TCRdb had trimmed the public reads at Q25 with fastp and called clones with MiXCR. Each record represents a unique CDR3 protein, reported with the most common genes and DNA among its rows. It is TCRdb's table, rather than the study itself, that gives the V and J calls and clone size. The sample table records 390,000 or so distinct CDR3 sequences; roughly 15% of these occur just once. The biggest ten clones account for 20% to 25% of the sample.

Sequencing was performed on PBMCs or a T cell subset sorted from them (not recorded which). The receptor comes from a man aged 18 to 30 who had mild COVID-19 (a few samples of this study predate the infection). The sample titles of this study are shuffled in the database, so cell type and time point are left out; the donor was told from shared clones. The chain was built from TRBV9 and TRBJ1-1; the D segment could be TRBD1, given 5 matching bases. Read as DNA, the sequence is TGTGCCAGCAGCTGGGGGGAGACGGGTTTCGGCACTGAAGCTTTCTTT. It is translated as CASSWGETGFGTEAFF.